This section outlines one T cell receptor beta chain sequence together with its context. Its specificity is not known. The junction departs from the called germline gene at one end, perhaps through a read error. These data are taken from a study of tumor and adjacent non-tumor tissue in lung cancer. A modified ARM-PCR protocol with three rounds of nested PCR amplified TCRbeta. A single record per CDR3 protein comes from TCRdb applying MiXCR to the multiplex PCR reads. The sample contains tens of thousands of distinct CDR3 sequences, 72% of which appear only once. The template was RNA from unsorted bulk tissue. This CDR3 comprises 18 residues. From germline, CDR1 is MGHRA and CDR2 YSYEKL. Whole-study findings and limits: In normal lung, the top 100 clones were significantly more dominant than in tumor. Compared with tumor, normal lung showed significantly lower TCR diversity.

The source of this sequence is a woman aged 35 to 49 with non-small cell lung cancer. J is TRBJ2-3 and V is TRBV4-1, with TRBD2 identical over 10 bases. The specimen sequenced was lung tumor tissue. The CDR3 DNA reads TGCGCCATCAGCCAAGACATCCAAATAGCGGGAGGATGGGATACGCAGTTTTTT. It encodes CAISQDIQIAGGWDTQFF.